Following are 6 T cell receptor beta chains from one sample sequenced in a study of cytomegalovirus exposure and HLA in healthy donors (dated by TCRdb to the late 2010s). The method behind the library was the immunoSEQ multiplex PCR assay. A mixture of 60 forward primers for TCR Vbeta segments and 13 reverse primers for TCR Jbeta segments was used in the multiplex PCR. TCRdb retrieved this table from immuneACCESS and kept in-frame rearrangements only. Not all clones are present; in checked studies, unresolved V genes account for under half, and no reason is known for the remainder. In this sample the table shows about 120,000 clones, 9% to 10% of which occur a single time. In total, the top ten clones hold roughly 3% of the sample. The specimen sequenced was PBMCs. The source of these receptors is a man aged 25-45 years in good health and CMV-seronegative.

The chain recombines TRBV5-1 with TRBJ2-5, with D perhaps TRBD1 (6 bases). Germline assignment: CDR1 SGHRS and CDR2 YFSETQ. V lost 0 bases to trimming and J lost 5 bases, with 14 bases between them. The CDR3 is made up of 15 amino acids. The CDR3 sequence: CASSLEAGAEETQYF. As DNA, the CDR3 is TGCGCCAGCAGCTTGGAGGCAGGGGCAGAGGAGACCCAGTACTTC. The full variable domain, its missing parts supplied by reference TRBV5-1 and TRBJ2-5, is KAGVTQTPRYLIKTRGQQVTLSCSPISGHRSVSWYQQTPGQGLQFLFEYFSETQRNKGNFPGRFSGRQFSNSRSEMNVSTLELGDSALYLCASSLEAGAEETQYFGPGTRLLVL.

This clone was seen a few times. The chain combines TRBV29-1 with TRBJ1-2; TRBD1 matches 7 bases. J gave up 8 bases and V 3 bases, and 9 bases lay outside the gene matches. From germline, CDR1 is SQVTM and CDR2 ANQGSEA. This CDR3 has 13 residues. CDR3 protein: CSVEIQGKGGYTF. DNA of the CDR3: TGCAGCGTTGAGATACAGGGGAAAGGCGGCTACACCTTC.

This clone occurred a few times. The chain is built from TRBV30 and TRBJ2-1, with 7 bases that match TRBD1. The trim removed 5 bases at V and 10 bases at J, leaving 14 bases unmatched. The CDR3 consists of 14 residues. The germline V gene has CDR1 GTSNPN and CDR2 SVGIG (reference sequence). For the CDR3, the DNA is TGTGCCTGGGAAACCGGGACAGTAATCGGGGAGCAGTTCTTC. Translating gives CAWETGTVIGEQFF.

The genes are TRBV7-9 and TRBJ2-1, with D possibly TRBD2 on 7 matching bases. V shed 3 bases and J shed 6 bases, with 15 bases lying between them. The CDR3 has 15 residues. Germline V lookup: CDR1 SEHNR, CDR2 FQNEAQ (reference sequence). Written as DNA, the CDR3 is TGTGCCAGCAGCTTTGGCGGGGGCCTTCTCAATGAGCAGTTCTTC. It yields the protein CASSFGGGLLNEQFF. Complete variable domain (other parts from reference TRBV7-9 and TRBJ2-1): DTGVSQNPRHKITKRGQNVTFRCDPISEHNRLYWYRQTLGQGPEFLTYFQNEAQLEKSRLLSDRFSAERPKGSFSTLEIQRTEQGDSAMYLCASSFGGGLLNEQFFGPGTRLTVL.

This clone has more than one count but fewer than ten. This sequence joins TRBV5-1 and TRBJ1-2; 8 bases align to TRBD1. The CDR3 has 14 amino acids. V was pared by 4 bases and J by 8 bases, with 10 bases of the junction left unmatched. Germline CDR1 reads SGHRS; CDR2 reads YFSETQ. The CDR3 protein is CASSTQGAANGYTF. CDR3 DNA: TGCGCCAGCAGCACTCAGGGGGCTGCCAACGGCTACACCTTC.

The sample holds a few counts of this clone. V usage is TRBV7-9 and J usage is TRBJ1-1; D is perhaps TRBD1 (6 bases). V lost 7 bases to trimming and J lost 0 bases, with 9 bases between them. The CDR3 sequence is 13 residues long. Germline V lookup: CDR1 SEHNR, CDR2 FQNEAQ (reference sequence). The CDR3 reads CASTGQLNTEAFF. The CDR3 DNA sequence: TGTGCCAGCACCGGACAGTTGAACACTGAAGCTTTCTTT.